This T cell receptor (beta chain) was sequenced in a study of cytomegalovirus exposure and HLA in healthy donors. The CDR3 has 16 amino acids. The V and J ends lost 4 bases and 3 bases, in that order; junction bases with no gene match: 4. Germline values: CDR1 SGHNT, CDR2 YYREEE (reference sequence). The PCR contained 60 Vbeta and 13 Jbeta primers. Clones were sequenced by immunoSEQ multiplex PCR, and TCRdb holds only the in-frame ones, with some missing. In all, the sample yields about 170,000 clones. The sample comprised PBMCs. The clonotype originates from a woman aged 18-29 years in good health and CMV-seropositive. The rearrangement links TRBV5-4 to TRBJ2-3; 14 nucleotides line up with TRBD2. The CDR3 coding sequence is TGTGCCAGCAGCCAAGGACTAGCGGGAGGAACAGATACGCAGTATTTT. The encoded protein is CASSQGLAGGTDTQYF.